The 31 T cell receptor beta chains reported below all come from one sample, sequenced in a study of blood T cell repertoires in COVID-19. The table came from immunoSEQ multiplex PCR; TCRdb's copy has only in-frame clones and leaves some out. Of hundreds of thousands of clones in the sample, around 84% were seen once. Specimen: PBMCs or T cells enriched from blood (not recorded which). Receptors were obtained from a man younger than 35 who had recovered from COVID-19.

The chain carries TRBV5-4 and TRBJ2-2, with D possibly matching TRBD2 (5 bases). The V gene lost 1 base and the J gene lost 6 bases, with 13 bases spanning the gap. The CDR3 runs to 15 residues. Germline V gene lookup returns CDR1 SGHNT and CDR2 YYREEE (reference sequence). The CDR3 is CASSLSGFSAGELFF. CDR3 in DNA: TGTGCCAGCAGCTTGTCGGGGTTTAGCGCCGGGGAGCTGTTTTTT.

The chain's CDR3 is CASSSRVLGEQYF. The DNA of the CDR3 is TGTGCCAGCAGTTCCCGGGTCCTCGGGGAGCAGTACTTC. The rearrangement joins TRBV27 to TRBJ2-7; D unclear. Germline loops: CDR1 MNHEY, CDR2 SMNVEV (reference sequence). The CDR3 contains 13 residues. Trimming took 4 bases from V and 7 from J, leaving 14 bases between them.

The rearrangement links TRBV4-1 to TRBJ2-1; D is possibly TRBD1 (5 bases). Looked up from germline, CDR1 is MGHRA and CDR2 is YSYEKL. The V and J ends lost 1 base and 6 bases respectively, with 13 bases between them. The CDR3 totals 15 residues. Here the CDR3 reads CASSQVWLTGNEQFF. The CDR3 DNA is TGCGCCAGCAGCCAAGTGTGGCTCACAGGCAATGAGCAGTTCTTC.

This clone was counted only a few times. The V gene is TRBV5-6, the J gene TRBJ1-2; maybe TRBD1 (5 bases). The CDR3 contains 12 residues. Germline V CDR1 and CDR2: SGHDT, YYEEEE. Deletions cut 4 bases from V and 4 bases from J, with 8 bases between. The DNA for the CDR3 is TGTGCCAGCAGCCGACAGCCCTATGGCTACACCTTC. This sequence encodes CASSRQPYGYTF.

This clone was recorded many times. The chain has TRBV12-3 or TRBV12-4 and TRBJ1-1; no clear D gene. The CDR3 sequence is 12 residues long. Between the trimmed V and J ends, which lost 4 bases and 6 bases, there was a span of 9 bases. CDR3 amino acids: CASSYRPAEAFF. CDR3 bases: TGTGCCAGCAGTTACAGACCCGCTGAAGCTTTCTTT.

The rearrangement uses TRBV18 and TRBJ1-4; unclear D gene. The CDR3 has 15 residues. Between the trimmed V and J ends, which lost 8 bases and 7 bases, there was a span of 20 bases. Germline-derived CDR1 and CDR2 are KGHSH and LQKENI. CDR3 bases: TGTGCCAGCGCCCGGTTTGGAGGTGATGCTGAAAAACTGTTTTTT. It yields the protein CASARFGGDAEKLFF.

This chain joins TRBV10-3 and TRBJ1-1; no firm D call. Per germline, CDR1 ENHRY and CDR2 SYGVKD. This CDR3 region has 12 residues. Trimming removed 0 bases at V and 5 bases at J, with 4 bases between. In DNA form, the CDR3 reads TGTGCCATCAGTGAGTCGACAACTGAAGCTTTCTTT. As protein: CAISESTTEAFF.

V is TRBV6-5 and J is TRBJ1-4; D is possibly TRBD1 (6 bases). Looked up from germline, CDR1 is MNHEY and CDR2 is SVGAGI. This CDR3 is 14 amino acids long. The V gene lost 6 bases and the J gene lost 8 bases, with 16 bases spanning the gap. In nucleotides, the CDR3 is TGTGCCAGCAGCGTACAGGGAATTGGAGAAAAACTGTTTTTT. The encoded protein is CASSVQGIGEKLFF.

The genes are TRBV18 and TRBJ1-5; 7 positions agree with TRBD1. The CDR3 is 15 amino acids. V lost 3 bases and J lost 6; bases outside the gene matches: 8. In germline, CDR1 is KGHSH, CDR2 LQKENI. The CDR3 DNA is TGTGCCAGCTCACCCGGACAGGCGACGGGTCAGCCCCAGCATTTT. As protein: CASSPGQATGQPQHF.

The DNA for the CDR3 is TGCGCCAGCAGCTTGAGGCAGGGGGACCCCCACGAGCAGTACTTC. Translating gives CASSLRQGDPHEQYF. The chain is built from TRBV5-1 and TRBJ2-7; 7 nucleotides line up with TRBD1. This CDR3 contains 15 residues. Germline CDR1 reads SGHRS; CDR2 reads YFSETQ. After removal of 1 base from V and 5 bases from J, the junction contained 9 bases not matched to a gene.

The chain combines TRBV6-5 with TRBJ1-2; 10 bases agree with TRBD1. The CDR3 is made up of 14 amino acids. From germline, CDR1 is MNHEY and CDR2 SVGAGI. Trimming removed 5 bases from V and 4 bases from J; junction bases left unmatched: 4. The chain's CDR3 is CASSRTGGVYGYTF. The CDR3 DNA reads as TGTGCCAGCAGTCGGACAGGGGGTGTCTATGGCTACACCTTC.

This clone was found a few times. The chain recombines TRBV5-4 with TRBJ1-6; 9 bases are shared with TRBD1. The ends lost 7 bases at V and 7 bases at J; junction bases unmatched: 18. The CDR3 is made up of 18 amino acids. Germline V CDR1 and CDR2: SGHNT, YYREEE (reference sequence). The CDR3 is CASQKSGTGLLRNSPLHF. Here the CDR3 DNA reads TGTGCCAGCCAGAAGTCCGGGACAGGGTTGCTCCGGAATTCACCCCTCCACTTT.

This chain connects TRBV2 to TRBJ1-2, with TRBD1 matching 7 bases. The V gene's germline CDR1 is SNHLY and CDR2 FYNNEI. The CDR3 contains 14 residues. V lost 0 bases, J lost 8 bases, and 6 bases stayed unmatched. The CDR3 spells CASSEAGGAGGYTF. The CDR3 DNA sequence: TGTGCCAGCAGTGAAGCAGGGGGCGCGGGGGGCTACACCTTC.

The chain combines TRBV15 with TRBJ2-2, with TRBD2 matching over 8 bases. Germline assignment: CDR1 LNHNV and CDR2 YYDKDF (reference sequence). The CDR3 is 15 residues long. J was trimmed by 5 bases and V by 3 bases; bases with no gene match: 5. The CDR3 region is CATSSFKRETGELFF. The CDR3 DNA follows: TGTGCCACCAGCAGTTTTAAGCGGGAGACCGGGGAGCTGTTTTTT.

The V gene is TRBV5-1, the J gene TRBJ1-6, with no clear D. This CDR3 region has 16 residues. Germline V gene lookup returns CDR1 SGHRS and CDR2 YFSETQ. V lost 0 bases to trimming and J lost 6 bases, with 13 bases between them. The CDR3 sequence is CASSLAGWIPNSPLHF. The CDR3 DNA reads TGCGCCAGCAGCTTGGCCGGGTGGATTCCTAATTCACCCCTCCACTTT.

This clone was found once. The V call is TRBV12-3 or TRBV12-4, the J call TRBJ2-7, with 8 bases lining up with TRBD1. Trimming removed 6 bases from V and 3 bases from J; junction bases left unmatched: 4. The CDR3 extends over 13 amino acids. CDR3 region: CASSEGQVYEQYF. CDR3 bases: TGTGCCAGCAGCGAGGGACAGGTCTACGAGCAGTACTTC.

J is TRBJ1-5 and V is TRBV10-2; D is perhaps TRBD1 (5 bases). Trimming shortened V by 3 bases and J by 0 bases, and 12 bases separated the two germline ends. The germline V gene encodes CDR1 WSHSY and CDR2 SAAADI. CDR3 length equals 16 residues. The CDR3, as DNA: TGCGCCAGCAGTGACCCGGGGAGGGGTAGCAATCAGCCCCAGCATTTT. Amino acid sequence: CASSDPGRGSNQPQHF.

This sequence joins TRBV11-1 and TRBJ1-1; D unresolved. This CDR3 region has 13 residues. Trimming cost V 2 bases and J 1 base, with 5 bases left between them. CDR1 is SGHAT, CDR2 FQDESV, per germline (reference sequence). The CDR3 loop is CASSLYWNTEAFF. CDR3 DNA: TGTGCCAGCAGCTTATATTGGAACACTGAAGCTTTCTTT.

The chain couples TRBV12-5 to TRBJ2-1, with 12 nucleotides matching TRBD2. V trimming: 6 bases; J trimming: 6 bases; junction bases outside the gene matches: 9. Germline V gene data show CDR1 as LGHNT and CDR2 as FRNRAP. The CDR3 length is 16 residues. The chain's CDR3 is CASGSKTSGRLNEQFF. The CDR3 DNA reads TGTGCTAGTGGCTCCAAAACTAGCGGGAGGCTCAATGAGCAGTTCTTC.

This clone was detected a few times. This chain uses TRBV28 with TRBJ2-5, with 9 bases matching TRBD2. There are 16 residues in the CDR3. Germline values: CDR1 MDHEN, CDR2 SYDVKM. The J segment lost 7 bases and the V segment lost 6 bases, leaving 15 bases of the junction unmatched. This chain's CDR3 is CASSESILAGEGTQYF. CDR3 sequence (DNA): TGTGCCAGCAGCGAATCAATTTTAGCGGGAGAGGGGACCCAGTACTTC.

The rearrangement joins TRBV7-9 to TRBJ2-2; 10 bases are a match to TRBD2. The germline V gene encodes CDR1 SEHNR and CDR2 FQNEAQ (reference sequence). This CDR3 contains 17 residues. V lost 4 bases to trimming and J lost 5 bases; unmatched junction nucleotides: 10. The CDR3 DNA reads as TGTGCCAGCAGCTCGCCTACTAGCGGGAAGAGAACCGGGGAGCTGTTTTTT. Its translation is CASSSPTSGKRTGELFF. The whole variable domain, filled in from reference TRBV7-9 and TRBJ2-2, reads DTGVSQNPRHKITKRGQNVTFRCDPISEHNRLYWYRQTLGQGPEFLTYFQNEAQLEKSRLLSDRFSAERPKGSFSTLEIQRTEQGDSAMYLCASSSPTSGKRTGELFFGEGSRLTVL.

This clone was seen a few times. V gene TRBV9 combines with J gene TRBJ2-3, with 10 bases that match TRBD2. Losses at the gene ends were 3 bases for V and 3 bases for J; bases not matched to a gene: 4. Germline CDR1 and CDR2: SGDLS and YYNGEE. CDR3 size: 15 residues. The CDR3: CASSDRSGRTDTQYF. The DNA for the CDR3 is TGTGCCAGCAGCGATCGTAGCGGGAGGACAGATACGCAGTATTTT.

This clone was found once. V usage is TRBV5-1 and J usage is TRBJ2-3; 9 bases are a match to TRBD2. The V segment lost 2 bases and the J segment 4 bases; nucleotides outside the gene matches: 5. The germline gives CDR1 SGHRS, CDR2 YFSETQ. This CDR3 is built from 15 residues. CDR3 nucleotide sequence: TGCGCCAGCAGCTTTGGGACTAGCCTGCCAGATACGCAGTATTTT. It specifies CASSFGTSLPDTQYF. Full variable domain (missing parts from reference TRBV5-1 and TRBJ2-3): KAGVTQTPRYLIKTRGQQVTLSCSPISGHRSVSWYQQTPGQGLQFLFEYFSETQRNKGNFPGRFSGRQFSNSRSEMNVSTLELGDSALYLCASSFGTSLPDTQYFGPGTRLTVL.

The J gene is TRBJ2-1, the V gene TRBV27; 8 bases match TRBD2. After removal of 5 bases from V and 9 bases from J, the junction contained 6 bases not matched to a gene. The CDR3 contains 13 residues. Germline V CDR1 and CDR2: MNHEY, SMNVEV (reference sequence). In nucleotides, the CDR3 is TGTGCCAGCAGTGTCGGGACTAGAGCTGAGCAGTTCTTC. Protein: CASSVGTRAEQFF.

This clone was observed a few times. The CDR3 nucleotides read TGTGCCGGAGGACAGTCTTCTGCTGAAGCTTTCTTT. Protein sequence: CAGGQSSAEAFF. The chain employs TRBV2 and TRBJ1-1; D might be TRBD1 (6 bases). Germline V lookup: CDR1 SNHLY, CDR2 FYNNEI. The CDR3 runs to 12 residues. V shed 11 bases and J shed 6 bases, with 16 bases lying between them.

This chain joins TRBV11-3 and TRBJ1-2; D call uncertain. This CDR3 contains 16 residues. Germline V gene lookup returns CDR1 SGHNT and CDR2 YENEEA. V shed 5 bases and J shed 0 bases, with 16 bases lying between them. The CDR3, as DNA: TGTGCCAGCAGCCCCCGGGGTCTACCAGCTAACTATGGCTACACCTTC. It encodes CASSPRGLPANYGYTF.

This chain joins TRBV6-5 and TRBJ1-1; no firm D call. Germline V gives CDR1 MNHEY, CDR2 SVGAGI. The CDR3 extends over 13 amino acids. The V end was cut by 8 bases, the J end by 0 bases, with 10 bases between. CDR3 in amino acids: CASGRRVNTEAFF. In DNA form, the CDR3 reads TGTGCCAGCGGACGGAGGGTGAACACTGAAGCTTTCTTT.

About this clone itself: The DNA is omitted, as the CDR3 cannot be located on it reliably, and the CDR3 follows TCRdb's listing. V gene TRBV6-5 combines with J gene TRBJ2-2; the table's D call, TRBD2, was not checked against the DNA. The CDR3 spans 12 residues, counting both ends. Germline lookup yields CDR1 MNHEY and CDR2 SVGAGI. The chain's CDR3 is CAILSGSGSCFF.

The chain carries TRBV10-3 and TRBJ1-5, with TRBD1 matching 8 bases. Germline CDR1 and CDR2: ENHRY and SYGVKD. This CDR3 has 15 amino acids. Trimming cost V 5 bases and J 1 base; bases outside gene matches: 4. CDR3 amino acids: CAISSRGPSNQPQHF. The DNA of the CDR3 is TGTGCCATCAGTAGCAGGGGGCCGAGCAATCAGCCCCAGCATTTT.

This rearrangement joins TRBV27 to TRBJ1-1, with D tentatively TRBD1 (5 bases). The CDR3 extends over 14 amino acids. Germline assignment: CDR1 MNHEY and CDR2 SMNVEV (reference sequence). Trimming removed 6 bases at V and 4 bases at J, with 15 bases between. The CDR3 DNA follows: TGTGCCAGCAGCTATAGACGGGGGGGCACTGAAGCTTTCTTT. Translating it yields CASSYRRGGTEAFF.

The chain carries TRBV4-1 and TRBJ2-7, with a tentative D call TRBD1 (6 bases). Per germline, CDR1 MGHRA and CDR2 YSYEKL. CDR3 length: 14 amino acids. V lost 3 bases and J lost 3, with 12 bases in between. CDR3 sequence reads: CASSQAGDRYEQYF. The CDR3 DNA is TGCGCCAGCAGCCAGGCAGGGGACCGCTACGAGCAGTACTTC.